The clone carrying this TCR beta chain was detected only once. The germline V gene has CDR1 MDHEN and CDR2 SYDVKM. The CDR3 length is 11 residues. Trimming shortened V by 6 bases and J by 9 bases, and 11 bases separated the two germline ends. These data originate in a study of blood T cell repertoires in COVID-19. Study overall: Samples taken during acute and convalescent COVID-19 were collected in the United States, Italy and Spain. T cells, B-cell-depleted T cells, or PBMCs provided the cDNA or gDNA that served as material.

Authors' methods: Estimates of nucleated cell counts were drawn from the amplification of reference gene primers. Libraries were prepared by immunoSEQ multiplex PCR; TCRdb keeps only in-frame clonotypes and omits some of them. The DNA was the basis for D and trimming; V, J and clone size are from that table. The table has about 140,000 clones, roughly four fifths seen once. This rearrangement joins TRBV28 to TRBJ2-5, with D unclear. Sequenced sample: peripheral blood. The TCR originated in a woman aged 55-69 years with acute or convalescent COVID-19. The CDR3 loop is CASSRGEAQYF. In DNA, the CDR3 is TGTGCCAGCAGCCGAGGTGAGGCCCAGTACTTC.